The 31 T cell receptor beta chains reported below all come from one sample, sequenced in a study of OX40 agonist ivuxolimab in advanced cancers. Here immunoSEQ multiplex PCR was the method, and the copy in TCRdb shows in-frame clones only, minus some. Among approximately 70,000 clones listed, 83% were seen once. The sequencing used CD4+ or CD8+ T cells sorted from blood, collected in a trial of the OX40 agonist ivuxolimab. These receptors all come from an adult with an advanced solid tumor such as melanoma, head and neck, liver or kidney cancer.

V and J are TRBV5-1 and TRBJ2-1; 9 bases agree with TRBD2. The germline V gene has CDR1 SGHRS and CDR2 YFSETQ. Trimming cost V 2 bases and J 8 bases; bases outside gene matches: 14. This CDR3 has 17 amino acids. DNA of the CDR3: TGCGCCAGCAGCTTATATTGGGCGGGGGGGCTTTTCTATGAGCAGTTCTTC. Translating it yields CASSLYWAGGLFYEQFF.

The chain links TRBV5-1 to TRBJ1-2; the match to TRBD1 covers 7 bases. V was clipped by 4 bases and J by 9 bases; unmatched bases: 12. The length of the CDR3 is 14 residues. Germline CDR1 SGHRS, CDR2 YFSETQ. The CDR3 sequence: CASSGRQGQRSYTF. CDR3 nucleotide sequence: TGCGCCAGCAGCGGAAGACAGGGACAGAGGAGCTACACCTTC.

This chain connects TRBV29-1 to TRBJ1-4; D is undetermined. Looked up from germline, CDR1 is SQVTM and CDR2 is ANQGSEA. V was shortened by 7 bases and J by 0 bases, with 9 bases between the two germline ends. The CDR3 extends over 13 amino acids. CDR3 protein: CSGVTATNEKLFF. CDR3 sequence (DNA): TGCAGCGGCGTGACTGCAACTAATGAAAAACTGTTTTTT.

This clone was seen once. The chain recombines TRBV2 with TRBJ2-1, with TRBD2 identical over 9 bases. V shed 4 bases, J shed 14 bases, and the junction held 9 bases outside the gene matches. Germline V gene lookup returns CDR1 SNHLY and CDR2 FYNNEI. The CDR3 is made up of 13 amino acids. In DNA, the CDR3 is TGTGCCAGCAGTGGTGGTAGCGGGGGCCCAAAGTTCTTC. Translated, it gives CASSGGSGGPKFF.

This clone has just a few counts. In the same sample, other DNA sequences code for this CDR3. CDR3 DNA: TGTGCCTGGAGGACGGGACTAGCGGGGGCCCAAGAGACCCAGTACTTC. It codes for CAWRTGLAGAQETQYF. The gene calls are TRBV30 and TRBJ2-5; 14 bases map to TRBD2. This CDR3 is 16 amino acids long. V lost 3 bases and J lost 1; bases outside the gene matches: 4. Germline V gene data show CDR1 as GTSNPN and CDR2 as SVGIG (reference sequence).

The gene calls are TRBV18 and TRBJ2-7; D unresolved. Germline CDR1 KGHSH, CDR2 LQKENI. With 3 bases removed from V and 3 bases from J, the gap between germline ends came to 12 bases. CDR3 length: 14 residues. The CDR3 DNA sequence: TGTGCCAGCTCACCTACCACGGGCAGCTACGAGCAGTACTTC. Translated, it gives CASSPTTGSYEQYF. Supplemented by reference TRBV18 and TRBJ2-7, the full variable domain reads NAGVMQNPRHLVRRRGQEARLRCSPMKGHSHVYWYRQLPEEGLKFMVYLQKENIIDESGMPKERFSAEFPKEGPSILRIQQVVRGDSAAYFCASSPTTGSYEQYFGPGTRLTVT.

The sample holds a few counts of this clone. The V call is TRBV7-9, the J call TRBJ2-7; 7 bases fit TRBD2. The CDR3 is 16 amino acids. Germline V gives CDR1 SEHNR, CDR2 FQNEAQ (reference sequence). The V gene end was trimmed by 7 bases and the J gene end by 0 bases; junction bases not matched to a gene: 12. DNA of the CDR3: TGTGCCAGCACCAAGTCGGGGGGACGCTCCTCCTACGAGCAGTACTTC. Protein sequence: CASTKSGGRSSYEQYF.

The gene calls are TRBV10-3 and TRBJ2-3, with D possibly TRBD1 on 5 matching bases. The ends were cut back, 0 bases at V and 6 bases at J, with 10 bases in the middle. The CDR3 extends over 14 amino acids. Germline loops: CDR1 ENHRY, CDR2 SYGVKD. CDR3 nucleotides: TGTGCCATCAGTGAGTCCGACAGATCGGATACGCAGTATTTT. Translating gives CAISESDRSDTQYF.

This clone came up once. CDR3 sequence (DNA): TGCGCCAGCAGCTTGGACAGGGGGCGCAACGAGCAGTACTTC. Amino acid sequence: CASSLDRGRNEQYF. This chain connects TRBV5-1 to TRBJ2-7; 9 bases are a match to TRBD1. Trimming removed 0 bases from V and 5 bases from J; junction bases left unmatched: 3. The germline V gene encodes CDR1 SGHRS and CDR2 YFSETQ. This CDR3 spans 14 amino acids.

This clone was picked up many times. J is TRBJ2-5 and V is TRBV15; 10 bases are shared with TRBD1. The CDR3 totals 14 residues. Germline lookup yields CDR1 LNHNV and CDR2 YYDKDF (reference sequence). Unmatched junction bases numbered 1, after V lost 3 bases and J lost 3 bases. CDR3 sequence reads: CATSSGTGEETQYF. DNA for the CDR3: TGTGCCACCAGCAGCGGGACAGGGGAAGAGACCCAGTACTTC.

This clone was observed a handful of times. The J gene is TRBJ2-7, the V gene TRBV4-1, with D maybe TRBD1 (6 bases). Per germline, CDR1 MGHRA and CDR2 YSYEKL. This CDR3 is 14 amino acids long. V was shortened by 0 bases and J by 7 bases, with 13 bases between the two germline ends. CDR3 sequence (DNA): TGCGCCAGCAGCCAAGATCAGGGGTTTCGGGAGCAGTACTTC. This codes for CASSQDQGFREQYF.

V gene TRBV5-1 combines with J gene TRBJ2-1; 7 nucleotides agree with TRBD2. Germline values: CDR1 SGHRS, CDR2 YFSETQ. Losses at the gene ends were 4 bases for V and 8 bases for J; bases not matched to a gene: 9. This CDR3 is 14 amino acids long. CDR3 sequence: CASSVGLGGDEQFF. Written as DNA, the CDR3 is TGCGCCAGCAGCGTAGGACTAGGCGGCGATGAGCAGTTCTTC. Variable domain in full (rest from reference TRBV5-1 and TRBJ2-1): KAGVTQTPRYLIKTRGQQVTLSCSPISGHRSVSWYQQTPGQGLQFLFEYFSETQRNKGNFPGRFSGRQFSNSRSEMNVSTLELGDSALYLCASSVGLGGDEQFFGPGTRLTVL.

This clone appeared once. CDR3 sequence: CASSSRPGTGVWEQYF. The CDR3 DNA reads as TGTGCCAGCAGCTCGCGACCCGGGACAGGGGTGTGGGAGCAGTACTTC. This chain uses TRBV5-6 with TRBJ2-7, with 10 bases matching TRBD1. Trimming took 3 bases from V and 7 from J; bases not matched to a gene: 13. The CDR3 totals 16 residues. CDR1 is SGHDT, CDR2 YYEEEE, per germline.

The chain recombines TRBV7-8 with TRBJ2-2, with D perhaps TRBD1 or TRBD2 (5 bases each). Trimming took 5 bases from V and 5 from J, leaving 15 bases between them. The CDR3 runs 15 residues. Germline-derived CDR1 and CDR2 are SGHVS and FQNEAQ. The CDR3: CASSPRGLGTGELFF. The CDR3 DNA is TGTGCCAGCAGCCCCCGGGGCCTGGGAACCGGGGAGCTGTTTTTT. The variable domain in full, completed from reference TRBV7-8 and TRBJ2-2, reads GAGVSQSPRYKVAKRGQDVALRCDPISGHVSLFWYQQALGQGPEFLTYFQNEAQLDKSGLPSDRFFAERPEGSVSTLKIQRTQQEDSAVYLCASSPRGLGTGELFFGEGSRLTVL.

This clone was seen many times. For the CDR3, the DNA is TGTGCCAGCGGAAGGACTAGCGATCACGACGAGCAGTACTTC. Its translation: CASGRTSDHDEQYF. The chain carries TRBV6-5 and TRBJ2-7, with 9 bases identical to TRBD2. The CDR3 is 14 residues long. The trim removed 8 bases at V and 5 bases at J, leaving 10 bases unmatched. CDR1 MNHEY and CDR2 SVGAGI come from the germline V gene.

This chain uses TRBV6-5 with TRBJ2-7; 8 bases are a match to TRBD1. V gave up 1 base and J gave up 4 bases; unmatched junction bases: 0. From germline, CDR1 is MNHEY and CDR2 SVGAGI. The length of the CDR3 is 13 residues. This chain's CDR3 is CASSYYRGYEQYF. The CDR3 region has the DNA TGTGCCAGCAGTTACTACAGGGGGTACGAGCAGTACTTC.

The J gene is TRBJ2-7, the V gene TRBV19; weak D call: TRBD1 (6 bases). V was shortened by 7 bases and J by 2 bases, with 18 bases between the two germline ends. CDR1 and CDR2 (germline): LNHDA, SQIVND (reference sequence). CDR3 length equals 15 residues. The chain's CDR3 is CASTDPTGNTYEQYF. In DNA, the CDR3 is TGTGCCAGTACCGATCCGACAGGCAACACCTACGAGCAGTACTTC.

V is TRBV6-1 and J is TRBJ2-7; 10 bases match TRBD1. Germline V CDR1 and CDR2: MNHNS, SASEGT. After removal of 4 bases from V and 0 bases from J, the junction contained 6 bases not matched to a gene. This CDR3 contains 16 residues. The CDR3 loop is CASSALGQGYSYEQYF. CDR3 sequence (DNA): TGTGCCAGCAGTGCTTTGGGACAGGGGTACTCCTACGAGCAGTACTTC.

The chain links TRBV7-8 to TRBJ2-7; TRBD1 or TRBD2 may be the D gene (7 bases each). Germline CDR1 is SGHVS and CDR2 is FQNEAQ. Trimming took 5 bases from V and 0 from J, leaving 23 bases between them. The CDR3 loop spans 18 amino acids. CDR3 residues: CASSPTRSGTALSYEQYF. As DNA, the CDR3 is TGTGCCAGCAGCCCGACTCGAAGCGGGACAGCCCTCTCCTACGAGCAGTACTTC.

The gene calls are TRBV30 and TRBJ1-3; D unresolved. The CDR3 covers 15 residues. Deletions cut 2 bases from V and 1 base from J, with 12 bases between. Germline V gene lookup returns CDR1 GTSNPN and CDR2 SVGIG (reference sequence). The DNA for the CDR3 is TGTGCCTGGAGTCCGGCTGCCCGATCTGGAAACACCATATATTTT. This sequence encodes CAWSPAARSGNTIYF.

V gene TRBV6-4 combines with J gene TRBJ2-1; 7 bases are a match to TRBD1. The germline V gene encodes CDR1 MRHNA and CDR2 SNTAGT. The CDR3 runs 15 residues. Unmatched junction bases numbered 8, after V lost 4 bases and J lost 5 bases. CDR3 nucleotide sequence: TGTGCCAGCAGTGTAGGGGGACAGCTTAACAATGAGCAGTTCTTC. It codes for CASSVGGQLNNEQFF.

The chain carries TRBV28 and TRBJ1-1; D is possibly TRBD1 (6 bases). CDR1 is MDHEN and CDR2 is SYDVKM in the germline V gene. The V gene lost 1 base and the J gene lost 9 bases, with 18 bases spanning the gap. The CDR3 extends over 15 amino acids. CDR3 in amino acids: CASSLSGTTRAKAFF. The CDR3 region has the DNA TGTGCCAGCAGTTTATCGGGGACAACGCGGGCTAAAGCTTTCTTT. Looking up the rest from reference TRBV28 and TRBJ1-1 gives the full variable domain: DVKVTQSSRYLVKRTGEKVFLECVQDMDHENMFWYRQDPGLGLRLIYFSYDVKMKEKGDIPEGYSVSREKKERFSLILESASTNQTSMYLCASSLSGTTRAKAFFGQGTRLTVV.

V gene TRBV6-1 combines with J gene TRBJ1-6; D not resolved. V was shortened by 8 bases and J by 9 bases, with 11 bases between the two germline ends. The CDR3 has 12 amino acids. Per germline, CDR1 MNHNS and CDR2 SASEGT. In DNA form, the CDR3 reads TGTGCCAGCTCGGGCTTATCTTCACCCCTCCACTTT. Amino acid sequence: CASSGLSSPLHF.

V is TRBV19 and J is TRBJ2-1; D is unclear. Trimming pared 2 bases from V and 14 bases from J, leaving 19 bases between. CDR1 is LNHDA and CDR2 is SQIVND in the germline V gene (reference sequence). The CDR3 is 14 amino acids. CDR3 protein: CASSIQWEGLEKFF. The CDR3 nucleotides are TGTGCCAGTAGTATACAGTGGGAAGGGCTGGAGAAGTTCTTC.

Only a few counts were recorded for this clone. An end of the junction differs from the germline gene, which may be a read error. This rearrangement joins TRBV27 to TRBJ1-6; the D is unclear. There are 12 residues in the CDR3. Germline values: CDR1 MNHEY, CDR2 SMNVEV (reference sequence). The CDR3 protein is CASSSFNSPLHF. In nucleotides, the CDR3 is TGTGCCAGCAGCTCCTTTAATTCACCCCTCCACTTT.

This clone showed up just a few times. The chain is built from TRBV6-8 and TRBJ1-4; D gene ambiguous. V was shortened by 6 bases and J by 3 bases, with 14 bases between the two germline ends. The CDR3 length is 15 residues. Germline lookup yields CDR1 MNHGY and CDR2 SAAAGT. The CDR3 sequence: CASSRYYPSNEKLFF. The CDR3 nucleotides are TGTGCCAGCAGCCGCTATTACCCCTCTAATGAAAAACTGTTTTTT.

The J gene is TRBJ1-5, the V gene TRBV2; the D is unclear. This CDR3 comprises 14 residues. Trimming left V 7 bases short and J 3 bases short, with 13 bases between. The germline V gene has CDR1 SNHLY and CDR2 FYNNEI. This CDR3 reads CASTDAQINQPQHF. Here the CDR3 DNA reads TGTGCCAGCACGGATGCACAGATCAATCAGCCCCAGCATTTT.

The rearrangement joins TRBV6-5 to TRBJ2-7; a weak D match, TRBD2 (6 bases). Germline CDR1 reads MNHEY; CDR2 reads SVGAGI. This CDR3 is 15 amino acids long. V gave up 5 bases and J gave up 1 base, with 15 bases separating them. The CDR3 nucleotides are TGTGCCAGCAGTCCCCTCCCGACTAGATCCTACGAGCAGTACTTC. Translating gives CASSPLPTRSYEQYF.

The chain joins TRBV19 to TRBJ2-1; 8 nucleotides agree with TRBD2. CDR1 is LNHDA and CDR2 is SQIVND in the germline V gene (reference sequence). The CDR3 contains 18 residues. V trimming: 0 bases; J trimming: 2 bases; junction bases outside the gene matches: 9. CDR3 DNA sequence: TGTGCCAGTAGTATAGATCCGAGCGGGGGCCCCGCCTACAATGAGCAGTTCTTC. Translating it yields CASSIDPSGGPAYNEQFF.

The V and J genes are TRBV18 and TRBJ2-1; 9 nucleotides agree with TRBD2. CDR1 KGHSH and CDR2 LQKENI come from the germline V gene. V lost 0 bases, J lost 4 bases, and 7 bases stayed unmatched. The CDR3 covers 17 residues. For the CDR3, the DNA is TGTGCCAGCTCACCACCGTTTACTAGCGGGCCATACAATGAGCAGTTCTTC. Translated: CASSPPFTSGPYNEQFF.

V usage is TRBV2 and J usage is TRBJ2-1, with TRBD1 matching 7 bases. The CDR3 is 15 residues long. In germline, CDR1 is SNHLY, CDR2 FYNNEI. Unmatched junction bases numbered 8, after V lost 5 bases and J lost 4 bases. The CDR3 region has the DNA TGTGCCAGCAGTCCGACAGGGTTCACGTACAATGAGCAGTTCTTC. Amino acids: CASSPTGFTYNEQFF.